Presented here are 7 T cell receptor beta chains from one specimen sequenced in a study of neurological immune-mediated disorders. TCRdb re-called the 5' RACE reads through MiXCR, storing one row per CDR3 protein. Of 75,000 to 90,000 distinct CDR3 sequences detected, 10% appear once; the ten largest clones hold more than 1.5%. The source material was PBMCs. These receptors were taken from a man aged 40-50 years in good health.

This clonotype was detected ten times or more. The CDR3 loop is CATSRVVGGPIHEQYF. DNA of the CDR3: TGTGCCACCAGCAGAGTAGTGGGAGGGCCAATCCACGAGCAGTACTTC. The chain couples TRBV15 to TRBJ2-7; 7 nucleotides line up with TRBD2. This CDR3 has 16 amino acids. CDR1 and CDR2 from the germline V gene are LNHNV and YYDKDF (reference sequence). V dropped 1 base and J dropped 5; count of bases not matched to a gene: 11. Together with reference TRBV15 and TRBJ2-7, the CDR3 gives the full variable domain: DAMVIQNPRYQVTQFGKPVTLSCSQTLNHNVMYWYQQKSSQAPKLLFHYYDKDFNNEADTPDNFQSRRPNTSFCFLDIRSPGLGDTAMYLCATSRVVGGPIHEQYFGPGTRLTVT.

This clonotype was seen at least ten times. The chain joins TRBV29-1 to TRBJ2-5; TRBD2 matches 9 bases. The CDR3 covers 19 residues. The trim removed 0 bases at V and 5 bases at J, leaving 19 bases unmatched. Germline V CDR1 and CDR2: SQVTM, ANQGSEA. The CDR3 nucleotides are TGCAGCGTTGAAGAGCCAGGGTGGGACTGGCGGGAGGGCCGGGAGACCCAGTACTTC. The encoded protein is CSVEEPGWDWREGRETQYF. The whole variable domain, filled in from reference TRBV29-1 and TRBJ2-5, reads SAVISQKPSRDICQRGTSLTIQCQVDSQVTMMFWYRQQPGQSLTLIATANQGSEATYESGFVIDKFPISRPNLTFSTLTVSNMSPEDSSIYLCSVEEPGWDWREGRETQYFGPGTRLLVL.

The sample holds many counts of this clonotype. As DNA, the CDR3 is TGTGCCAGCAGTTTGTACAGGGGGCCCTACGAGCAGTACTTC. It codes for CASSLYRGPYEQYF. The chain combines TRBV28 with TRBJ2-7, with TRBD1 matching 9 bases. Germline CDR1 is MDHEN and CDR2 is SYDVKM. After removal of 3 bases from V and 2 bases from J, the junction contained 2 bases not matched to a gene. This CDR3 region has 14 residues.

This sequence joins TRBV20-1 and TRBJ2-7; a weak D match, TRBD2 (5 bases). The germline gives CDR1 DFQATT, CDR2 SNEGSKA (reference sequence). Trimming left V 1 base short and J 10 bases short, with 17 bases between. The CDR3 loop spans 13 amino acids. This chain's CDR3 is CSARVIAGFEQYF. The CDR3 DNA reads TGCAGTGCTAGAGTCATCGCGGGCTTCGAACAGTACTTC.

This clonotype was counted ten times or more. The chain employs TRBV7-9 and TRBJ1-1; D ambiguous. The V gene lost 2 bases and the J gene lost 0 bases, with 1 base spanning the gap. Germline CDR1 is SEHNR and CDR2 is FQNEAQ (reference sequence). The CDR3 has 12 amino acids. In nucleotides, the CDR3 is TGTGCCAGCAGCTTATTGAACACTGAAGCTTTCTTT. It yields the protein CASSLLNTEAFF.

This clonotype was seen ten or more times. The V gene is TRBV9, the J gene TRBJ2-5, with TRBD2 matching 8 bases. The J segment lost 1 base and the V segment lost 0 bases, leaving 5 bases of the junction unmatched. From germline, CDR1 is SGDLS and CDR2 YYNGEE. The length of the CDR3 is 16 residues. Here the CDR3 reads CASSVGASGPQETQYF. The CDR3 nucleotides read TGTGCCAGCAGCGTAGGGGCTAGCGGGCCCCAAGAGACCCAGTACTTC.

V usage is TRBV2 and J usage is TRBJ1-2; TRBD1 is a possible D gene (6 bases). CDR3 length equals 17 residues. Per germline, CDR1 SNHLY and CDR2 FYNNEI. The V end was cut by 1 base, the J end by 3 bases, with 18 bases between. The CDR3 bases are TGTGCCAGCAGTGAAGTTAAGAACAGGGATTTAGACTATGGCTACACCTTC. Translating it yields CASSEVKNRDLDYGYTF.